This TCR gamma chain is drawn from a study of Vδ1+ human thymocytes. Broader study findings: In the thymus, TRG and TRD repertoires looked highly polyclonal with Gaussian CDR3 lengths. Donors shared many TRG clonotypes but few TRD clonotypes.

Extracted RNA was reverse transcribed into cDNA. Multiplex PCR used pooled V-gene forward primers and a constant-region reverse primer to amplify CDR3s. TCRdb processed the multiplex PCR reads again with the CATT caller. The sample has roughly 9,300 gamma-chain clones; roughly three fifths are singletons. J lost 0 bases, V lost 0 bases, and 5 bases had no gene match. Germline V gene sequence: CDR1 EGSNGY, CDR2 YDSYNSKV. The CDR3 is made up of 15 amino acids. Concerning this clone: As yet, its antigen is unknown.

This TCR was recovered from a girl in the first two years of life who had congenital heart surgery. The rearrangement joins TRGV2 to TRGJ1 or TRGJ2. As TCRdb names no J gene, one was assigned here on the basis of a DNA match to germline. The specimen sequenced was Vdelta1+ gamma-delta thymocytes from the thymus. Indicated subset: FACS-sorted CD3+ TCRalphabeta- TCRVdelta1+ TCRVdelta2- thymocytes. CDR3: CATWDGPRNYYKKLF. Here the CDR3 DNA reads TGTGCCACCTGGGACGGGCCTAGGAATTATTATAAGAAACTCTTT.